These 10 T cell receptor beta chains share one sample of origin, sequenced in a study of neoadjuvant anti-PD-1 for oral cavity cancer. The method was immunoSEQ multiplex PCR; TCRdb's version includes in-frame clones alone and lacks a portion of them. The repertoire holds some 12,000 clones, with around 60% as singletons. Sequenced material: tumor tissue, taken before nivolumab (anti-PD-1) treatment. The source is a person aged 35-80 years with oral cavity squamous cell carcinoma. The donor label of this sample is uncertain.

The chain uses TRBV10-1 and TRBJ1-2; D not certain. Trimming removed 0 bases from V and 4 bases from J, with 18 bases in between. CDR1 WNHNN and CDR2 SYGVQD come from the germline V gene (reference sequence). The CDR3 contains 17 residues. The CDR3 DNA sequence: TGCGCCAGCAGTGAGTCGGGGAGGGAACCTTTGGCCTATGGCTACACCTTC. It translates to CASSESGREPLAYGYTF.

This clone was picked up a small number of times. V and J are TRBV11-2 and TRBJ2-7; 7 nucleotides agree with TRBD1. This CDR3 spans 15 amino acids. The germline V gene has CDR1 SGHAT and CDR2 FQNNGV. The trim removed 5 bases at V and 3 bases at J, leaving 10 bases unmatched. The CDR3 is CASSPSQGTYYEQYF. CDR3 sequence (DNA): TGTGCCAGCAGCCCTTCACAGGGGACGTACTACGAGCAGTACTTC.

The gene calls are TRBV18 and TRBJ1-4; D remains unclear. Germline V gene sequence: CDR1 KGHSH, CDR2 LQKENI. Trimming pared 6 bases from V and 3 bases from J, leaving 5 bases between. The CDR3 is 12 amino acids. CDR3 DNA sequence: TGTGCCAGCTCGGGTTCTAATGAAAAACTGTTTTTT. Its protein is CASSGSNEKLFF.

CDR3 sequence reads: CASSLEPSASSYNSPLHF. CDR3 in DNA: TGTGCCAGCAGCTTGGAACCGTCGGCTAGCTCCTATAATTCACCCCTCCACTTT. This sequence joins TRBV5-5 and TRBJ1-6; D uncertain. The CDR3 length is 18 residues. Trimming shortened V by 0 bases and J by 0 bases, and 13 bases separated the two germline ends. Per the germline V gene, CDR1 is SGHKS and CDR2 is YYEKEE (reference sequence).

V gene TRBV28 combines with J gene TRBJ1-4, with 8 nucleotides matching TRBD1. Trimming removed 5 bases from V and 8 bases from J; junction bases left unmatched: 10. The CDR3 spans 15 residues. Germline V lookup: CDR1 MDHEN, CDR2 SYDVKM. The DNA for the CDR3 is TGTGCCAGCAGTCGGATCTCAGGGGGCGAAGAAAAACTGTTTTTT. Translation: CASSRISGGEEKLFF.

This clone has only one observation. V and J are TRBV5-5 and TRBJ2-1, with 8 bases identical to TRBD2. V lost 2 bases to trimming and J lost 5 bases; unmatched junction nucleotides: 15. Germline lookup yields CDR1 SGHKS and CDR2 YYEKEE (reference sequence). CDR3 length equals 18 residues. CDR3 sequence: CASSFIIRSGDRHNEQFF. Here the CDR3 DNA reads TGTGCCAGCAGCTTTATCATTCGTAGCGGGGACCGTCACAATGAGCAGTTCTTC.

V usage is TRBV27 and J usage is TRBJ1-1; 9 bases agree with TRBD1. The CDR3 totals 16 residues. J gave up 3 bases and V 3 bases, and 8 bases lay outside the gene matches. From germline, CDR1 is MNHEY and CDR2 SMNVEV (reference sequence). The CDR3 spells CASSLNLQGADTEAFF. CDR3 bases: TGTGCCAGCAGTTTGAACTTACAGGGGGCTGACACTGAAGCTTTCTTT.

This clone was counted only a few times. The CDR3 nucleotides are TGCGCCAGCAGCTCCGGGACAGGGTATTCACCCCTCCACTTT. Translation: CASSSGTGYSPLHF. This chain joins TRBV5-1 and TRBJ1-6; TRBD1 aligns across 9 bases. Losses at the gene ends were 3 bases for V and 8 bases for J; bases not matched to a gene: 3. Germline loops: CDR1 SGHRS, CDR2 YFSETQ. The CDR3 has 14 amino acids. The full variable domain, its missing parts supplied by reference TRBV5-1 and TRBJ1-6, is KAGVTQTPRYLIKTRGQQVTLSCSPISGHRSVSWYQQTPGQGLQFLFEYFSETQRNKGNFPGRFSGRQFSNSRSEMNVSTLELGDSALYLCASSSGTGYSPLHFGNGTRLTVT.

The chain combines TRBV5-6 with TRBJ1-1, with D tentatively TRBD1 (6 bases). Germline CDR1 is SGHDT and CDR2 is YYEEEE. The CDR3 loop spans 14 amino acids. Trimming cost V 0 bases and J 11 bases, with 17 bases left between them. The DNA of the CDR3 is TGTGCCAGCAGCTTGGTTGGAGCGGGGGGCACGGCTTTCTTT. Its translation: CASSLVGAGGTAFF.

V gene TRBV10-2 combines with J gene TRBJ2-5; 10 bases map to TRBD1. Germline CDR1 is WSHSY and CDR2 is SAAADI. J lost 5 bases, V lost 6 bases, and 6 bases had no gene match. The CDR3 contains 14 residues. The CDR3 DNA follows: TGCGCCAGCAGGTTGACAGGGGGCATGGAGACCCAGTACTTC. It codes for CASRLTGGMETQYF.